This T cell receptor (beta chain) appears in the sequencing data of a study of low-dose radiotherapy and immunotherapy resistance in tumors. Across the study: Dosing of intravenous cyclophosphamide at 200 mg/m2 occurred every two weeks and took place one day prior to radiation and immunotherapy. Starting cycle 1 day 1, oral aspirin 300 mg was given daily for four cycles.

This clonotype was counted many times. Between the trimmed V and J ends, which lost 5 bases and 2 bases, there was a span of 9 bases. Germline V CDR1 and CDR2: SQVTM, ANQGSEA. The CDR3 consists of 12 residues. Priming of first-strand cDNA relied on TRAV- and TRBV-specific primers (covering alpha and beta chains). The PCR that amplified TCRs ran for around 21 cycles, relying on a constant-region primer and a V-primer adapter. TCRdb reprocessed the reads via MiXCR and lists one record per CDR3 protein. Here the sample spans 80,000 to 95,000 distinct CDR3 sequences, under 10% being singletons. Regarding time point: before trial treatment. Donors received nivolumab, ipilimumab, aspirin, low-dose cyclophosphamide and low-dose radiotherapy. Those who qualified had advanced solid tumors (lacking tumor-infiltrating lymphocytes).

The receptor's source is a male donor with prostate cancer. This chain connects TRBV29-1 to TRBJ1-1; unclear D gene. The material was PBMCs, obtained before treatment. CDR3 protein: CSVRNVNTEAFF. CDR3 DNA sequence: TGCAGCGTTAGAAATGTAAACACTGAAGCTTTCTTT.